The present T cell receptor (beta chain) was sequenced within a study of T-cell reconstitution after alpha-beta-depleted transplantation in children. Study-wide points: Recipient T cells and thymic progenitors that survived were the source of the high TCRbeta diversity seen at day 60 in some patients. Expanded clones from the graft, numbering several hundred, reportedly supplied alpha-beta T cells about two months after transplant.

This clonotype was counted between two and nine times. Its antigen is unknown. CDR1 and CDR2 from the germline V gene are ENHRY and SYGVKD. This CDR3 region has 17 residues. The V segment lost 3 bases and the J segment 0 bases; nucleotides outside the gene matches: 5. Preparation of the TCRbeta library involved a method that used unique molecular identifiers. Each CDR3 protein is one row after TCRdb ran MiXCR on the PCR reads. This table holds around 200,000 distinct CDR3 sequences, 7.5% to 9.5% found once. The sequences come from PBMCs, mostly from graft donor cells, collected 360 days after TCRalphabeta/CD19-depleted stem cell transplant. The chain joins TRBV10-3 to TRBJ2-2; 9 bases line up with TRBD1. The receptor comes from a male patient between 2 and 15 years old who had a stem cell transplant for acute myeloid leukemia, so the T cells may come from the graft donor. CDR3 region: CAISEYDRGTNTGELFF. The CDR3 nucleotides read TGTGCCATCAGTGAATACGACAGGGGGACGAACACCGGGGAGCTGTTTTTT.